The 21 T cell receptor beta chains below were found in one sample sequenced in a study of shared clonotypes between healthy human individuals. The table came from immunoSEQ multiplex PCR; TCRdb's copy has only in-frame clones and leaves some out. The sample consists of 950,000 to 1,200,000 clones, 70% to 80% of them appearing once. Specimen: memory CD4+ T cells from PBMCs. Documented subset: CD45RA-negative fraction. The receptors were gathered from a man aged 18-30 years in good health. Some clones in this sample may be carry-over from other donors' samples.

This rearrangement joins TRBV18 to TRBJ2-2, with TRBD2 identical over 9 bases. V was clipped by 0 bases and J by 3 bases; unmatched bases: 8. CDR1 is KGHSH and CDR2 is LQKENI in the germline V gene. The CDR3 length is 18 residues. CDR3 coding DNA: TGTGCCAGCTCACCACCCCGGCTAGCGGGAATCGACACCGGGGAGCTGTTTTTT. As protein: CASSPPRLAGIDTGELFF.

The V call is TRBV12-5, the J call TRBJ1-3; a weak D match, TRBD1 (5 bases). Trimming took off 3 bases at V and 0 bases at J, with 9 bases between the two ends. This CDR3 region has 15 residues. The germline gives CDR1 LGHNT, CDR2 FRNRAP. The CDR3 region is CASGLSGGSGNTIYF. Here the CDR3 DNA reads TGTGCTAGTGGTTTATCGGGGGGCTCTGGAAACACCATATATTTT. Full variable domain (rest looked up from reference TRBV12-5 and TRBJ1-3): DARVTQTPRHKVTEMGQEVTMRCQPILGHNTVFWYRQTMMQGLELLAYFRNRAPLDDSGMPKDRFSAEMPDATLATLKIQPSEPRDSAVYFCASGLSGGSGNTIYFGEGSWLTVV.

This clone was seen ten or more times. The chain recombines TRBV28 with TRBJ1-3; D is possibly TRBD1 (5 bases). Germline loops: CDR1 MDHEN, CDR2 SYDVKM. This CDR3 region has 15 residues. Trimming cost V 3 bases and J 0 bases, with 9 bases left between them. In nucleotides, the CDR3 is TGTGCCAGCAGTTTGGGGGGTTACTCTGGAAACACCATATATTTT. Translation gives CASSLGGYSGNTIYF.

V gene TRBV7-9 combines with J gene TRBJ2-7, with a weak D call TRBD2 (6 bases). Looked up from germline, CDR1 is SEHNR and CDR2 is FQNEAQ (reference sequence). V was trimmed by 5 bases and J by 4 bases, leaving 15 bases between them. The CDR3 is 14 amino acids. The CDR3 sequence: CASSPGGGRYEQYF. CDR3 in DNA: TGTGCCAGCAGCCCCGGTGGTGGGAGGTACGAGCAGTACTTC.

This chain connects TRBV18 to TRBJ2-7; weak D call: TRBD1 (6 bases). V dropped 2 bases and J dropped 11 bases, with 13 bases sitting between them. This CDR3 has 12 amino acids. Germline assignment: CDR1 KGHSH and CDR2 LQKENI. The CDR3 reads CASSPDKYREYF. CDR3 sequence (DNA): TGTGCCAGCTCACCAGATAAGTACAGGGAGTACTTC.

DNA for the CDR3: TGCGCCAGCAGCCAAGAAGGGACAGGTACAGATACGCAGTATTTT. Translation: CASSQEGTGTDTQYF. The chain is built from TRBV4-1 and TRBJ2-3, with 8 positions matching TRBD1. CDR1 and CDR2 (germline): MGHRA, YSYEKL. This CDR3 has 15 amino acids. With 0 bases clipped from V and 3 bases from J, the junction kept 2 bases outside the gene matches.

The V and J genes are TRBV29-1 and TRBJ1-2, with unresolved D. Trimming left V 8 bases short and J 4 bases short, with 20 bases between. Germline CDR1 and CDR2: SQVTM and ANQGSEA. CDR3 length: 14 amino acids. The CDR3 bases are TGCAGCCTCTACCTTCCTGGGGATGGCTATGGCTACACCTTC. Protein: CSLYLPGDGYGYTF.

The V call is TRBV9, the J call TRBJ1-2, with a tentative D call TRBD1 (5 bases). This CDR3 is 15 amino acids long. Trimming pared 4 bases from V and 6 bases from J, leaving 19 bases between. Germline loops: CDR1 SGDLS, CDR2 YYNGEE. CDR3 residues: CASSLASGYSHGYTF. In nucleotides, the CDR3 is TGTGCCAGCAGCCTCGCGTCAGGGTATTCTCATGGCTACACCTTC.

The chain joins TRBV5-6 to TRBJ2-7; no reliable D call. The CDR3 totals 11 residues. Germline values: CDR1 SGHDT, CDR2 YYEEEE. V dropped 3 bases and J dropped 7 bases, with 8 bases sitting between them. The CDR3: CASSYAGEQYF. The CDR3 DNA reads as TGTGCCAGCAGCTACGCTGGGGAGCAGTACTTC.

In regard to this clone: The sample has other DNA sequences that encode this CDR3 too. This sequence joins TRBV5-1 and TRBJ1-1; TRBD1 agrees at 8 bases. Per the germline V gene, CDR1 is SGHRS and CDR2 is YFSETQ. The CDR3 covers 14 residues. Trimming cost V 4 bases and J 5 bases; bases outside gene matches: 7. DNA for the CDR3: TGCGCCAGCAGCGGACAGGGTGGGGGGACTGAAGCTTTCTTT. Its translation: CASSGQGGGTEAFF.

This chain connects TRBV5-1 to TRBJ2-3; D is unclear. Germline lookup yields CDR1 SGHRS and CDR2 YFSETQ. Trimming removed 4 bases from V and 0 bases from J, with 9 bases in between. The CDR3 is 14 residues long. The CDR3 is CASSPPSSTDTQYF. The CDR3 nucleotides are TGCGCCAGCAGCCCCCCGTCTAGCACAGATACGCAGTATTTT.

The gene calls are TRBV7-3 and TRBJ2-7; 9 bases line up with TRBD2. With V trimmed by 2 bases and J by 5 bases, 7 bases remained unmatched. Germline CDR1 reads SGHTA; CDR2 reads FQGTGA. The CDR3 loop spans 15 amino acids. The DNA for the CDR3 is TGTGCCAGCAGCTTAGGGGGACTAGCCGGCCACGAGCAGTACTTC. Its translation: CASSLGGLAGHEQYF.

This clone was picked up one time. The CDR3 reads CASSALAGSYNEQFF. Here the CDR3 DNA reads TGTGCCAGCAGCGCACTAGCGGGTTCTTACAATGAGCAGTTCTTC. This sequence joins TRBV9 and TRBJ2-1; 9 bases are shared with TRBD2. Germline V lookup: CDR1 SGDLS, CDR2 YYNGEE. The junction had 5 bases not matched to a gene; V was cut back by 3 bases and J by 4 bases. CDR3 length equals 15 residues.

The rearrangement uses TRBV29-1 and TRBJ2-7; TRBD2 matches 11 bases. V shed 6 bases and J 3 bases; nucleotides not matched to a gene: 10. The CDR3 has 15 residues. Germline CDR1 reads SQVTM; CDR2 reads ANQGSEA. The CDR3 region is CSVQKGTSGSYEQYF. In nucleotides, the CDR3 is TGCAGCGTCCAAAAGGGGACTAGCGGAAGCTACGAGCAGTACTTC.

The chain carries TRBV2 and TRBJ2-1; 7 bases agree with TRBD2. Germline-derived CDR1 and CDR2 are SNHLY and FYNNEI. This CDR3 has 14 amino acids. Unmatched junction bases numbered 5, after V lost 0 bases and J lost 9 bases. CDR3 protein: CASSEARGGIEQFF. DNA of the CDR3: TGTGCCAGCAGTGAAGCGCGCGGGGGTATTGAGCAGTTCTTC.

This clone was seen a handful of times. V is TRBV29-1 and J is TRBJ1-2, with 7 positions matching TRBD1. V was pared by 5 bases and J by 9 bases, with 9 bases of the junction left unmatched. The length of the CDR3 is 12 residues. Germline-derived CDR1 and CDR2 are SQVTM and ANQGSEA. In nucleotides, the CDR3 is TGCAGCGTTCAGGGGGATGTCGATAGCTACACCTTC. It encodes CSVQGDVDSYTF.

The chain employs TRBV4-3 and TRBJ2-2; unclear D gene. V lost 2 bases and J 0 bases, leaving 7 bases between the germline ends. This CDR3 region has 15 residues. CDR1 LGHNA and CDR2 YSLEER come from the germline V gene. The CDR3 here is CASSQFSANTGELFF. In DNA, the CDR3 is TGCGCCAGCAGCCAATTTTCCGCGAACACCGGGGAGCTGTTTTTT.

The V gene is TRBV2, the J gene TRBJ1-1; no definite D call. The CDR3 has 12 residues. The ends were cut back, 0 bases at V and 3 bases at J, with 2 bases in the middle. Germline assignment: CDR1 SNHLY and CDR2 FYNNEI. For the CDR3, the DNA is TGTGCCAGCAGTGAAGCGGACACTGAAGCTTTCTTT. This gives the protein CASSEADTEAFF.

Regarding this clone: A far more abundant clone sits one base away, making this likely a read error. CDR3 sequence reads: CASSPDRGSDEQYF. The DNA for the CDR3 is TGTGCCAGCAGCCCGGACAGGGGGTCTGACGAGCAGTACTTC. The chain uses TRBV7-2 and TRBJ2-7; 10 bases align to TRBD1. J lost 5 bases, V lost 5 bases, and 6 bases had no gene match. Germline assignment: CDR1 SGHTA and CDR2 FQGNSA. The CDR3 sequence is 14 residues long.

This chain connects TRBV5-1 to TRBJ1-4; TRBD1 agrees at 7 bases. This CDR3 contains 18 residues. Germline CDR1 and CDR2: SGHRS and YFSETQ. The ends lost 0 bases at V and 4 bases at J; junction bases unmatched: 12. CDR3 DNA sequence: TGCGCCAGCAGCTTGGCCGGGGGTACCGGGACAGTTAATGAAAAACTGTTTTTT. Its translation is CASSLAGGTGTVNEKLFF.

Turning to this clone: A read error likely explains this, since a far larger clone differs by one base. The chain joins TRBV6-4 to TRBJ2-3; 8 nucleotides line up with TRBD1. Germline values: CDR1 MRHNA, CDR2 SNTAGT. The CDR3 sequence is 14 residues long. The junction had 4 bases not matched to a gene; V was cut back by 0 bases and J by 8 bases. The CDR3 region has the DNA TGTGCCAGCAGTGACTCGACAGGGGCAGGTACGCAGTATTTT. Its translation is CASSDSTGAGTQYF.